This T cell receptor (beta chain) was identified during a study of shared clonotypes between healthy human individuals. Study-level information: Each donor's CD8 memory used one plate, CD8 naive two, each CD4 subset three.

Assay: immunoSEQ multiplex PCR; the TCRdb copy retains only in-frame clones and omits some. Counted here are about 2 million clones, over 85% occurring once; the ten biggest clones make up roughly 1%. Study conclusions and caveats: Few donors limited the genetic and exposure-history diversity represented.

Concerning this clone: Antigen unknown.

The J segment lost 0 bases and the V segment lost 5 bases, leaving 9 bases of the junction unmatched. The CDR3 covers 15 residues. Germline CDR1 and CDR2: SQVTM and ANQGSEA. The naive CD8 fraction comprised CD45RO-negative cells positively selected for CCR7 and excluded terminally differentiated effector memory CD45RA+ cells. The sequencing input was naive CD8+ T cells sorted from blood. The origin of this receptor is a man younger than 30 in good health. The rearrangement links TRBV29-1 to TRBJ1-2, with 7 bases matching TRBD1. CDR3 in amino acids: CSVPGNRGSNYGYTF. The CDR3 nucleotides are TGCAGCGTTCCGGGAAACAGGGGTTCTAACTATGGCTACACCTTC.